A single sample is the source of the 15 T cell receptor beta chains below, sequenced in a study of blood T cell repertoires in COVID-19. Profiled with immunoSEQ multiplex PCR; TCRdb holds only in-frame clones, not every one. Among roughly 69,000 clones listed, over 75% were seen once. Input material: peripheral blood. These receptors were collected from a man aged 45-65 years with active COVID-19.

This chain uses TRBV18 with TRBJ1-6; D may be TRBD1 (6 bases). Between the trimmed V and J ends, which lost 1 base and 9 bases, there was a span of 16 bases. The CDR3 covers 16 residues. Germline CDR1 reads KGHSH; CDR2 reads LQKENI. CDR3 DNA: TGTGCCAGCTCACCACTTGACAGGTTTTCAATTTCACCCCTCCACTTT. Its protein product is CASSPLDRFSISPLHF.

The V and J genes are TRBV19 and TRBJ2-2; tentatively, D is TRBD1 (5 bases). This CDR3 region has 13 residues. CDR1 is LNHDA, CDR2 SQIVND, per germline (reference sequence). Trimming shortened V by 3 bases and J by 6 bases, and 8 bases separated the two germline ends. CDR3 coding DNA: TGTGCCAGTAGTATGAAAGGGGCCGGGGAGCTGTTTTTT. Protein product: CASSMKGAGELFF. The variable domain in full, completed from reference TRBV19 and TRBJ2-2, reads DGGITQSPKYLFRKEGQNVTLSCEQNLNHDAMYWYRQDPGQGLRLIYYSQIVNDFQKGDIAEGYSVSREKKESFPLTVTSAQKNPTAFYLCASSMKGAGELFFGEGSRLTVL.

The V gene is TRBV5-1, the J gene TRBJ2-1, with TRBD2 matching 10 bases. V shed 0 bases and J 5 bases; nucleotides not matched to a gene: 2. Germline V lookup: CDR1 SGHRS, CDR2 YFSETQ. The CDR3 spans 15 residues. The CDR3 protein is CASSLVTSGNNEQFF. As DNA, the CDR3 is TGCGCCAGCAGCTTGGTTACTAGCGGGAACAATGAGCAGTTCTTC.

The chain's CDR3 is CASSYSGTGSNQPQHF. In DNA, the CDR3 is TGTGCCAGCAGTTACTCCGGGACAGGGAGCAATCAGCCCCAGCATTTT. The rearrangement joins TRBV6-5 to TRBJ1-5; 9 positions match TRBD1. Trimming cost V 0 bases and J 1 base; bases outside gene matches: 1. This CDR3 has 16 amino acids. Germline V gene lookup returns CDR1 MNHEY and CDR2 SVGAGI.

CDR3 sequence: CASSQVPGSNYGYTF. CDR3 DNA sequence: TGTGCCAGCAGCCAAGTCCCAGGTTCTAACTATGGCTACACCTTC. The genes are TRBV4-2 and TRBJ1-2; D gene ambiguous. Germline V CDR1 and CDR2: LGHNA, YNFKEQ. V was trimmed by 1 base and J by 0 bases, leaving 9 bases between them. The CDR3 extends over 15 amino acids.

This clone was observed once. This sequence joins TRBV19 and TRBJ2-3; TRBD1 agrees at 8 bases. J gave up 3 bases and V 5 bases, and 4 bases lay outside the gene matches. Germline CDR1 reads LNHDA; CDR2 reads SQIVND (reference sequence). The CDR3 has 14 residues. This CDR3 reads CASSPDRVTDTQYF. Here the CDR3 DNA reads TGTGCCAGTAGTCCGGACAGGGTGACAGATACGCAGTATTTT.

On this clone: The sample holds other DNA sequences that translate to the same CDR3. The V and J genes are TRBV28 and TRBJ1-2, with TRBD1 identical over 12 bases. The V gene's germline CDR1 is MDHEN and CDR2 SYDVKM. The CDR3 extends over 14 amino acids. J gave up 8 bases and V 8 bases, and 9 bases lay outside the gene matches. CDR3 in amino acids: CASSPGQGARGYTF. In DNA form, the CDR3 reads TGTGCCAGCTCTCCGGGACAGGGGGCGCGCGGCTACACCTTC.

The rearrangement joins TRBV29-1 to TRBJ1-1; TRBD1 aligns across 7 bases. V trimming: 6 bases; J trimming: 11 bases; junction bases outside the gene matches: 9. This CDR3 is built from 11 residues. Germline CDR1 reads SQVTM; CDR2 reads ANQGSEA. CDR3 sequence: CSVLITGDAFF. CDR3 nucleotides: TGCAGCGTCCTCATTACAGGGGATGCTTTCTTT.

The V and J genes are TRBV9 and TRBJ2-5; 10 positions agree with TRBD1. Germline lookup yields CDR1 SGDLS and CDR2 YYNGEE. J was trimmed by 4 bases and V by 4 bases; bases with no gene match: 13. CDR3 length: 17 residues. CDR3 protein: CASSFTTGGAGGETQYF. The CDR3, as DNA: TGTGCCAGCAGCTTCACGACAGGGGGCGCGGGTGGAGAGACCCAGTACTTC.

This chain joins TRBV29-1 and TRBJ1-1; no firm D call. Trimming left V 3 bases short and J 6 bases short, with 20 bases between. CDR1 SQVTM and CDR2 ANQGSEA come from the germline V gene. This CDR3 is built from 15 residues. CDR3 DNA: TGCAGCGTTGATGATAGGTTAGAAGGGAGGCCTGAAGCTTTCTTT. It is translated as CSVDDRLEGRPEAFF.

Here the CDR3 reads CSVYMNTEAFF. Written as DNA, the CDR3 is TGCAGCGTTTATATGAACACTGAAGCTTTCTTT. The chain links TRBV29-1 to TRBJ1-1; D gene unclear. In germline, CDR1 is SQVTM, CDR2 ANQGSEA. Trimming pared 5 bases from V and 0 bases from J, leaving 4 bases between. The CDR3 extends over 11 amino acids.

V usage is TRBV7-2 and J usage is TRBJ1-5; the D is unclear. This CDR3 is 15 amino acids long. CDR1 is SGHTA and CDR2 is FQGNSA in the germline V gene. The V end lost 2 bases, the J end lost 3 bases, and 11 bases lay between the germline ends. In DNA form, the CDR3 reads TGTGCCAGCAGCTTATCCTACGGAGACAATCAGCCCCAGCATTTT. Amino acids: CASSLSYGDNQPQHF.

The chain combines TRBV4-2 with TRBJ2-3, with D possibly matching TRBD1 (6 bases). The germline V gene has CDR1 LGHNA and CDR2 YNFKEQ. This CDR3 has 15 amino acids. Trimming stripped 5 bases from V and 5 bases from J, with 17 bases between. The CDR3 loop is CASSSHREVEDTQYF. The CDR3 bases are TGTGCCAGCAGCTCCCACAGGGAAGTTGAAGATACGCAGTATTTT.

This chain uses TRBV7-2 with TRBJ2-1, with D possibly TRBD2 on 6 matching bases. The ends were cut back, 5 bases at V and 0 bases at J, with 14 bases in the middle. From germline, CDR1 is SGHTA and CDR2 FQGNSA. CDR3 size: 16 residues. CDR3 protein: CASSVGTQGSYNEQFF. The CDR3 bases are TGTGCCAGCAGCGTGGGGACTCAGGGCTCCTACAATGAGCAGTTCTTC.

V usage is TRBV7-2 and J usage is TRBJ2-2; a possible D gene is TRBD2 (6 bases). This CDR3 spans 15 amino acids. V was clipped by 5 bases and J by 2 bases, with 12 bases between them. CDR1 is SGHTA and CDR2 is FQGNSA in the germline V gene. In nucleotides, the CDR3 is TGTGCCAGCAGCGCTAGCGAGCGAAACACCGGGGAGCTGTTTTTT. It is translated as CASSASERNTGELFF.